The clone carrying this T cell receptor beta chain was detected a few times. This specimen belongs to a study of regulatory T cells in long-lasting Graves disease. According to the study, TCR beta libraries were built with iRepertoire HTBI primers and CDR3-region Arm-PCR. TCRdb reanalysed the multiplex PCR reads using MiXCR and keeps one entry per CDR3 protein. The top ten hold 15% to 20% of the sample, which has about 620,000 distinct CDR3 sequences, roughly 15% seen once. Specified time point: newly diagnosed GD, antithyroid drugs for less than 3 months. PBMC RNA was the source of the TCR library. CDR3 length equals 18 residues. The V gene lost 3 bases and the J gene lost 8 bases, with 26 bases spanning the gap. The germline V gene has CDR1 SGHTA and CDR2 FQGNSA. These data were also filed under a second study, of T cells in Graves' hyperthyroidism and ophthalmopathy. This second study says: Among clonotypes expanded in thyroid above 0.001, most were also found in blood.

The chain has TRBV7-2 and TRBJ2-1, with a weak D call TRBD1 (6 bases). The sequence derives from a woman aged 30 to 39 with Graves disease. This specimen was peripheral blood mononuclear cells (PBMCs), taken at new diagnosis, from a patient treated with antithyroid drugs. CDR3 residues: CASSFNTPLPGHGYEQFF. The CDR3, as DNA: TGTGCCAGCAGCTTTAATACCCCCCTTCCGGGACATGGCTATGAGCAGTTCTTC.